This T cell receptor (beta chain) is drawn from a study of T cell responses to AZD1222 COVID-19 vaccine. Study findings and constraints: Sampling that yielded the repertoires occurred only after the peak T cell response. Only a handful of AZD1222 recipients were seropositive at baseline. Targeting of unmutated variant regions was reportedly seen in nearly half of spike-specific TCRs.

Concerning this clone itself: Its antigen is unknown.

Germline CDR1 MNHEY, CDR2 SVGAGI. The V end lost 8 bases, the J end lost 11 bases, and 10 bases lay between the germline ends. The CDR3 extends over 11 amino acids. TCRdb's table, derived via immunoSEQ multiplex PCR, lists solely in-frame clones and lacks some. Of approximately 300,000 clones listed, approximately 94% are singletons. The chain uses TRBV6-5 and TRBJ1-6; no clear D gene. This clonotype originated in an adult who received the AZD1222 COVID-19 vaccine. Material: peripheral blood, obtained 28 days after the second AZD1222 dose. Here the CDR3 DNA reads TGTGCCAGCGAAGAGGTACCACCCCTCCACTTT. Its translation is CASEEVPPLHF.